This T cell receptor (beta chain) was captured by sequencing in a study of response to subunit inactivated influenza vaccine. Points on this clonotype: The antigen is undetermined.

This CDR3 has 21 residues. The ends lost 0 bases at V and 0 bases at J; junction bases unmatched: 17. CDR1 is SGHVS and CDR2 is FNYEAQ in the germline V gene. Findings and limits, study-wide: Authors suggested few new T cells are recruited by each seasonal influenza vaccination.

TCRdb reprocessed the RT-PCR reads via MiXCR and lists one record per CDR3 protein. This table holds approximately 530,000 distinct CDR3 sequences, 10% to 15% found once. This specimen consisted of PBMCs from blood, obtained 40 to 50 days after vaccination. This receptor was obtained from a man aged 45-65 years who received an inactivated influenza vaccine. The V gene is TRBV7-6, the J gene TRBJ1-3; 7 positions match TRBD1. The CDR3: CASSLAFSTGSGLSSGNTIYF. The CDR3 DNA reads TGTGCCAGCAGCTTAGCCTTCTCGACAGGGTCGGGACTTAGCTCTGGAAACACCATATATTTT.